One and the same sample provided the 5 T cell receptor beta chains below, sequenced in a study of T cell responses to AZD1222 COVID-19 vaccine. Some clones are missing from TCRdb's copy, which holds only in-frame ones; the method was immunoSEQ multiplex PCR. This sample has approximately 170,000 clones, with around 90% found just once. The sequences come from peripheral blood, collected 28 days after the second AZD1222 dose. Receptors originate from an adult who received the AZD1222 COVID-19 vaccine.

The rearrangement uses TRBV18 and TRBJ2-1; 10 bases map to TRBD2. The J segment lost 8 bases and the V segment lost 1 base, leaving 8 bases of the junction unmatched. This CDR3 contains 16 residues. CDR1 KGHSH and CDR2 LQKENI come from the germline V gene. The CDR3 is CASSPRGASGGDEQFF. The CDR3 DNA is TGTGCCAGCTCACCACGAGGGGCTAGCGGGGGTGATGAGCAGTTCTTC.

The chain recombines TRBV7-8 with TRBJ1-5; D is perhaps TRBD1 (6 bases). The CDR3 extends over 15 amino acids. The germline gives CDR1 SGHVS, CDR2 FQNEAQ. V shed 0 bases and J shed 4 bases, with 10 bases lying between them. The CDR3 loop is CASSLAGHRNQPQHF. CDR3 nucleotides: TGTGCCAGCAGCTTAGCGGGACACCGAAATCAGCCCCAGCATTTT. The complete variable domain, with remaining parts taken from reference TRBV7-8 and TRBJ1-5, reads GAGVSQSPRYKVAKRGQDVALRCDPISGHVSLFWYQQALGQGPEFLTYFQNEAQLDKSGLPSDRFFAERPEGSVSTLKIQRTQQEDSAVYLCASSLAGHRNQPQHFGDGTRLSIL.

J is TRBJ2-7 and V is TRBV5-5, with 7 bases fitting TRBD1. Germline assignment: CDR1 SGHKS and CDR2 YYEKEE (reference sequence). Trimming cost V 6 bases and J 7 bases; bases outside gene matches: 13. The CDR3 contains 14 residues. CDR3 nucleotide sequence: TGTGCCAGCATGCGGACAGGACCCCTGGGAGAGCAGTACTTC. This translates into CASMRTGPLGEQYF.

V is TRBV19 and J is TRBJ1-2, with 11 bases matching TRBD1. The CDR3 has 13 residues. V trimming: 10 bases; J trimming: 2 bases; junction bases outside the gene matches: 3. CDR1 is LNHDA and CDR2 is SQIVND in the germline V gene (reference sequence). CDR3 loop: CATGQGANYGYTF. The CDR3 bases are TGTGCCACCGGACAGGGGGCAAACTATGGCTACACCTTC. Full variable domain (rest looked up from reference TRBV19 and TRBJ1-2): DGGITQSPKYLFRKEGQNVTLSCEQNLNHDAMYWYRQDPGQGLRLIYYSQIVNDFQKGDIAEGYSVSREKKESFPLTVTSAQKNPTAFYLCATGQGANYGYTFGSGTRLTVV.

This chain connects TRBV19 to TRBJ1-6, with 9 bases lining up with TRBD1. J lost 10 bases, V lost 2 bases, and 6 bases had no gene match. The CDR3 is 15 amino acids. CDR1 and CDR2 (germline): LNHDA, SQIVND (reference sequence). The CDR3 DNA follows: TGTGCCAGTAGTATACTGGGACAGGGTGGCTCACCCCTCCACTTT. Its translation: CASSILGQGGSPLHF.